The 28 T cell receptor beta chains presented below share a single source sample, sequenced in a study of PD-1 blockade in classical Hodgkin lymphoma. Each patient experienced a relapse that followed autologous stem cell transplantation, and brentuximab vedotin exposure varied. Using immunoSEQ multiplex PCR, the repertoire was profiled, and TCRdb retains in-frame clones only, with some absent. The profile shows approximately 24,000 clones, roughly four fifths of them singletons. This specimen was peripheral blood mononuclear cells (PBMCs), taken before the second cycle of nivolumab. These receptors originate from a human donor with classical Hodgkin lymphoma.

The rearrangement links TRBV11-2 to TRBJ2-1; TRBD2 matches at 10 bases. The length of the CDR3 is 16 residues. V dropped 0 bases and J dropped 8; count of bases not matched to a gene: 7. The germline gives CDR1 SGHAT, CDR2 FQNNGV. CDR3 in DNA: TGTGCCAGCAGCTTAGAACCCAGCGGGGGGGCTGATGAGCAGTTCTTC. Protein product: CASSLEPSGGADEQFF.

CDR3 sequence (DNA): TGTGCCAGCAGCATAAGTCACAGGGAGAGGGAAGCTTTCTTT. Protein: CASSISHREREAFF. This chain links TRBV21-1 with TRBJ1-1; the table gives TRBD1 as D, unverified against the DNA. TRBV21-1 represents a pseudogene. This CDR3 has 14 residues.

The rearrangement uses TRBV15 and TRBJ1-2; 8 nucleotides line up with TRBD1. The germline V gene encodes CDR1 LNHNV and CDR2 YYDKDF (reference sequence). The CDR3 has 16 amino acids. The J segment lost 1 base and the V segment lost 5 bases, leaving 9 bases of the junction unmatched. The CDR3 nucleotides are TGTGCCACCAGCTACGGACAGGGTCCTTTTAACTATGGCTACACCTTC. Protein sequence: CATSYGQGPFNYGYTF.

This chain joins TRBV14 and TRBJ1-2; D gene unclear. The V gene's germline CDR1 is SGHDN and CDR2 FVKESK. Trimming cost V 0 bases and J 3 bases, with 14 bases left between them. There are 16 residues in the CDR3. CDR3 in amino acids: CASSQEVERQYYGYTF. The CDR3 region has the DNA TGTGCCAGCAGCCAAGAGGTTGAGCGTCAGTACTATGGCTACACCTTC.

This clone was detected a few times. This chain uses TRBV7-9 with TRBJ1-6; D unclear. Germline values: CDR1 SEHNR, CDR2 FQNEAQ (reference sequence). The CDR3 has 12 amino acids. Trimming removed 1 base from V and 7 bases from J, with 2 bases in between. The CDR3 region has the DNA TGTGCCAGCAGCTTAGGAAATTCACCCCTCCACTTT. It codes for CASSLGNSPLHF.

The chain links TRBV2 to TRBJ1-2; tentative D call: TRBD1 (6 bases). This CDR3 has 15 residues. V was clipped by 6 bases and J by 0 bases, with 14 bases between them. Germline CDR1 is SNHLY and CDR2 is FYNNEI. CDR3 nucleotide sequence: TGTGCCAGCAGCCCCGACAGGCATCCTAACTATGGCTACACCTTC. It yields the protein CASSPDRHPNYGYTF.

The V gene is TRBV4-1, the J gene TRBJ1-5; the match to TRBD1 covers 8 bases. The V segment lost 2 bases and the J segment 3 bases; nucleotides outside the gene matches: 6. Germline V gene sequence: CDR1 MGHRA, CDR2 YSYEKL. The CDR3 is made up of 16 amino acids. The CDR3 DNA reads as TGCGCCAGCAGCCAACTAGGACAGGGTAACAATCAGCCCCAGCATTTT. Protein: CASSQLGQGNNQPQHF.

CDR3 coding DNA: TGTGCCAGCAGTAACAAGGGGGGCACTGAAGCTTTCTTT. Residues: CASSNKGGTEAFF. The chain uses TRBV27 and TRBJ1-1; D perhaps matches TRBD1 (6 bases). Trimming removed 5 bases at V and 4 bases at J, with 11 bases between. This CDR3 region has 13 residues. Per germline, CDR1 MNHEY and CDR2 SMNVEV (reference sequence).

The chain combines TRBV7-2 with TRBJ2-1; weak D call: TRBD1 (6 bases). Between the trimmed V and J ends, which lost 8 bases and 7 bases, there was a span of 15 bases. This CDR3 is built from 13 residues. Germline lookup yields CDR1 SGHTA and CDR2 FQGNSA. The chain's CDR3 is CASQRQDGNEQFF. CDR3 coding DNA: TGTGCCAGCCAGAGACAGGATGGGAATGAGCAGTTCTTC.

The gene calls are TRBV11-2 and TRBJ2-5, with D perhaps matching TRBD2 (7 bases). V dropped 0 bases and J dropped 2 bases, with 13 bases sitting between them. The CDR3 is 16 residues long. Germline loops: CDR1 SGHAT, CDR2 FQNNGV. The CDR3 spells CASSLDRGGPQETQYF. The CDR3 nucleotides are TGTGCCAGCAGCTTAGATAGGGGGGGGCCACAAGAGACCCAGTACTTC.

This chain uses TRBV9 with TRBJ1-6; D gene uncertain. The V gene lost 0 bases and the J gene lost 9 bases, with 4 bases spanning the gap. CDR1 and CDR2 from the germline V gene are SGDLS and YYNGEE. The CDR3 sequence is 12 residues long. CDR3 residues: CASSVDGSPLHF. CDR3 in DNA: TGTGCCAGCAGCGTAGACGGTTCACCCCTCCACTTT.

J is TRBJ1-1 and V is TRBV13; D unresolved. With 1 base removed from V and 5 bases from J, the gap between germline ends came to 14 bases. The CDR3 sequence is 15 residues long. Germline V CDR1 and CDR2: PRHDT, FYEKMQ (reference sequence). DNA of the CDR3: TGTGCCAGCAGCTTAGTAGATGCGGGTGGGACTGAAGCTTTCTTT. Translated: CASSLVDAGGTEAFF. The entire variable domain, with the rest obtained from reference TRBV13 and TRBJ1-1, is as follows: AAGVIQSPRHLIKEKRETATLKCYPIPRHDTVYWYQQGPGQDPQFLISFYEKMQSDKGSIPDRFSAQQFSDYHSELNMSSLELGDSALYFCASSLVDAGGTEAFFGQGTRLTVV.

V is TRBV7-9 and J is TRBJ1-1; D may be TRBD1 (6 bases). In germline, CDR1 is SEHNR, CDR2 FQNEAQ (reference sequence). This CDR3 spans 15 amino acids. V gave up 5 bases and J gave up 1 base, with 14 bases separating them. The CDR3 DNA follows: TGTGCCAGCAGCCCGAGGGGGGGGTCGAACACTGAAGCTTTCTTT. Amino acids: CASSPRGGSNTEAFF.

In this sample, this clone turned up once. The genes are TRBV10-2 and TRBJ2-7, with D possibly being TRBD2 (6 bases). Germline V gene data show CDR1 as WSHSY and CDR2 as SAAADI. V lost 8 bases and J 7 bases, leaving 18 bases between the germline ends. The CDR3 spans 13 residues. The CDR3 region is CASWGVGSGEQYF. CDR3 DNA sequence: TGCGCCAGCTGGGGGGTCGGGAGCGGGGAGCAGTACTTC.

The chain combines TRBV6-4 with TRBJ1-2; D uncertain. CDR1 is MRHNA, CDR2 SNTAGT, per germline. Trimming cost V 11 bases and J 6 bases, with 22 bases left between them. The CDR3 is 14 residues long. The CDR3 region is CAPFLWVRENGYTF. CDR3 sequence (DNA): TGTGCCCCCTTTCTGTGGGTTAGGGAAAATGGCTACACCTTC.

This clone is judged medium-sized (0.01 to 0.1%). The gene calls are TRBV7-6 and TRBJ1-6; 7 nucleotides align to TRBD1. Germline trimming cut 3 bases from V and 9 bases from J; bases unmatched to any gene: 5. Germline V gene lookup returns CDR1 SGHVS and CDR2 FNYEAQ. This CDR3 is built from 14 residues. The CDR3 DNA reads TGTGCCAGCAGCTTTCGACAGGGAGTTTCACCCCTCCACTTT. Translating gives CASSFRQGVSPLHF.

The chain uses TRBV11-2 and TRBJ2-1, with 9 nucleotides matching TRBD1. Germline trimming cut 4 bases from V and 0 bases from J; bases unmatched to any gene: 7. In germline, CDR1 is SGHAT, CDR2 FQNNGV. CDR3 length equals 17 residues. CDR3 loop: CASSSSPGQGSYNEQFF. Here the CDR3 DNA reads TGTGCCAGCAGCTCTTCCCCGGGACAGGGCTCCTACAATGAGCAGTTCTTC. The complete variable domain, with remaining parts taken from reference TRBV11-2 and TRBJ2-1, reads EAGVAQSPRYKIIEKRQSVAFWCNPISGHATLYWYQQILGQGPKLLIQFQNNGVVDDSQLPKDRFSAERLKGVDSTLKIQPAKLEDSAVYLCASSSSPGQGSYNEQFFGPGTRLTVL.

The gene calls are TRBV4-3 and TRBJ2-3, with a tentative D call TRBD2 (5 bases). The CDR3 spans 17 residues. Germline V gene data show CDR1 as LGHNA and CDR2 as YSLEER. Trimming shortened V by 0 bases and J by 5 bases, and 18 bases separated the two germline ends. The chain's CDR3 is CASSQDITSGWGDTQYF. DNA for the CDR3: TGCGCCAGCAGCCAAGATATCACTAGTGGATGGGGAGATACGCAGTATTTT.

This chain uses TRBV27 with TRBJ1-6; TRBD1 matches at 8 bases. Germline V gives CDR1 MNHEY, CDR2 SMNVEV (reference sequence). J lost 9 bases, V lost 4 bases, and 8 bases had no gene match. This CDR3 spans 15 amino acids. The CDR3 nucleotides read TGTGCCAGCAGTTCAGGACAGGGAGTAAGTTCACCCCTCCACTTT. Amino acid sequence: CASSSGQGVSSPLHF.

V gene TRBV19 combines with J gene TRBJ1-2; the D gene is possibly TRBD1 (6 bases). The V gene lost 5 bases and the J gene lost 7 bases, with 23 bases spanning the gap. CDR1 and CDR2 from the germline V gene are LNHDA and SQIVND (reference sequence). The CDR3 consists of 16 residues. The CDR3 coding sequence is TGTGCCAGTAGTCTTCTCAGTCGACAGGCCGCGATTGGCTACACCTTC. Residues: CASSLLSRQAAIGYTF.

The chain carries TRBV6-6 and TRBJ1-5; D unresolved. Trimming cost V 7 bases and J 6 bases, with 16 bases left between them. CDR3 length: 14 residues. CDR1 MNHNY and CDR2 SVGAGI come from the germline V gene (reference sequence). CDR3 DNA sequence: TGTGCCAGCAACGAAGGGAGCGGTGGTCAGCCCCAGCATTTT. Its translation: CASNEGSGGQPQHF.

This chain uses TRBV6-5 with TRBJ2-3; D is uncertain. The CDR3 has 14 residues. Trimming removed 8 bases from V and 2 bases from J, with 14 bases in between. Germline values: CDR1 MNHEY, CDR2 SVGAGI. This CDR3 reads CASDLGGSTDTQYF. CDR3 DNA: TGTGCCAGCGATTTGGGCGGCTCCACAGATACGCAGTATTTT.

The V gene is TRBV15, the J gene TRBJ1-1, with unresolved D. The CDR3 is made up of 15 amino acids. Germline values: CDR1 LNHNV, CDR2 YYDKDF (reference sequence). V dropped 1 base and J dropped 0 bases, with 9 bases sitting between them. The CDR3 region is CATSRGWQLNTEAFF. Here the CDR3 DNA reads TGTGCCACCAGCAGAGGATGGCAGCTGAACACTGAAGCTTTCTTT.

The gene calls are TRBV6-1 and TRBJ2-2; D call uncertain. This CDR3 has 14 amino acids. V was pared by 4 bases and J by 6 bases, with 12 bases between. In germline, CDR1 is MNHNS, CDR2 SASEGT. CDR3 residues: CASSGLLRAGELFF. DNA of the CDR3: TGTGCCAGCAGTGGACTCCTTAGGGCCGGGGAGCTGTTTTTT.

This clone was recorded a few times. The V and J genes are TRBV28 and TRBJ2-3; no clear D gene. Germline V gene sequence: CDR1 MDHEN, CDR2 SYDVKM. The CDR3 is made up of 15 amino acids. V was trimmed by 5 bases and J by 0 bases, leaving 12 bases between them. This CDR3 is CASSQMKGSTDTQYF. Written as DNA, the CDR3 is TGTGCCAGCAGTCAGATGAAAGGGAGCACAGATACGCAGTATTTT.

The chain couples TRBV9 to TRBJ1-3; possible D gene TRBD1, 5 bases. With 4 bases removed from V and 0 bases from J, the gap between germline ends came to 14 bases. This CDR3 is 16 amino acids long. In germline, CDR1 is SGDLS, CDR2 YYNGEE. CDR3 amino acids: CASSPRRGVSGNTIYF. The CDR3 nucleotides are TGTGCCAGCAGCCCGCGGAGGGGCGTCTCTGGAAACACCATATATTTT. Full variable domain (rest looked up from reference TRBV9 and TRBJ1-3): DSGVTQTPKHLITATGQRVTLRCSPRSGDLSVYWYQQSLDQGLQFLIQYYNGEERAKGNILERFSAQQFPDLHSELNLSSLELGDSALYFCASSPRRGVSGNTIYFGEGSWLTVV.

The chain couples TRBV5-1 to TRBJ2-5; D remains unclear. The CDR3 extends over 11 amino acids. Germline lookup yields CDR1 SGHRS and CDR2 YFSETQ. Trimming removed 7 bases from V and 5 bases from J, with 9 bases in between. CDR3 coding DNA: TGCGCCAGCGGACCCCAGGAGACCCAGTACTTC. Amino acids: CASGPQETQYF.

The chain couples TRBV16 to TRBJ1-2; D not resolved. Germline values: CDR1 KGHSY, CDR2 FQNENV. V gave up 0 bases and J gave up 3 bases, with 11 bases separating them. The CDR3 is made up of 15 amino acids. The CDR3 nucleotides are TGTGCCAGCAGCCAATCCTCGCCCAGCCACTATGGCTACACCTTC. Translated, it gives CASSQSSPSHYGYTF. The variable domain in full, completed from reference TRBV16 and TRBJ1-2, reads GEEVAQTPKHLVRGEGQKAKLYCAPIKGHSYVFWYQQVLKNEFKFLISFQNENVFDETGMPKERFSAKCLPNSPCSLEIQATKLEDSAVYFCASSQSSPSHYGYTFGSGTRLTVV.